What follows describes a single T cell receptor (beta chain). The data were obtained in a study of shared clonotypes between healthy human individuals. Method: immunoSEQ multiplex PCR; TCRdb's copy keeps in-frame clones and lacks some. The table records around 700,000 clones, more than 70% of them present only once. Germline V lookup: CDR1 KGHSH, CDR2 LQKENI. V was pared by 8 bases and J by 9 bases, with 11 bases between. The CDR3 is 11 residues long. The clonotype originates from a woman aged 25 to 39 in good health. The specimen sequenced was memory CD4+ T cells sorted from blood. Subset in this sample: CD45RA-negative fraction. The J gene is TRBJ2-1, the V gene TRBV18, with D perhaps matching TRBD1 or TRBD2 (5 bases each). The CDR3 spells CASAPGAEQFF. Here the CDR3 DNA reads TGTGCCAGCGCCCCCGGGGCTGAGCAGTTCTTC.